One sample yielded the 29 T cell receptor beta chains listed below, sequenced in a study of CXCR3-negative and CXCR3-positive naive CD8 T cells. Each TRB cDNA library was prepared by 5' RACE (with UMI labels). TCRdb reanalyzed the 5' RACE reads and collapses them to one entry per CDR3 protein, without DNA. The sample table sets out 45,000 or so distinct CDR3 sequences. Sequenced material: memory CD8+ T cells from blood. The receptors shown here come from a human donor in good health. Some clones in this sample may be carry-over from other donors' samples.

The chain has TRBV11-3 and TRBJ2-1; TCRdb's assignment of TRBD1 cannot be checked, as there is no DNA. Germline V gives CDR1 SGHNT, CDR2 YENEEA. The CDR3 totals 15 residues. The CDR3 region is CASSPPGRGDNEQFF.

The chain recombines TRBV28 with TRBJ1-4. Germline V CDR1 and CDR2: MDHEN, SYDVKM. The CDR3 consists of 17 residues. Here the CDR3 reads CASSSINGPPVGEKLFF. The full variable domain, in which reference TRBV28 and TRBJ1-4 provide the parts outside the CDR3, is DVKVTQSSRYLVKRTGEKVFLECVQDMDHENMFWYRQDPGLGLRLIYFSYDVKMKEKGDIPEGYSVSREKKERFSLILESASTNQTSMYLCASSSINGPPVGEKLFFGSGTQLSVL.

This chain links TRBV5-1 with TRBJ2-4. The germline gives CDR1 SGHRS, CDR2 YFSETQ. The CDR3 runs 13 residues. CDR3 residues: CASSLAGDSKQYF.

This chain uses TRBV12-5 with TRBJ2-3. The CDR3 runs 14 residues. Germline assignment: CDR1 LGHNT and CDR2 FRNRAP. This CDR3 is CASGLDKPTDTQYF.

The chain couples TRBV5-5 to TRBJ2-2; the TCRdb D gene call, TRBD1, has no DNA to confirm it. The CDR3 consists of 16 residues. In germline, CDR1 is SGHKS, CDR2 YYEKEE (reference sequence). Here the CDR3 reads CASSLGGGAPTGELFF.

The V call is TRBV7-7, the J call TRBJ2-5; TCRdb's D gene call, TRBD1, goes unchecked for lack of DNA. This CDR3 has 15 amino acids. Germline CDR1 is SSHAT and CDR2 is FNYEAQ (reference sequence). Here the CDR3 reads CASSLAKGSEETQYF.

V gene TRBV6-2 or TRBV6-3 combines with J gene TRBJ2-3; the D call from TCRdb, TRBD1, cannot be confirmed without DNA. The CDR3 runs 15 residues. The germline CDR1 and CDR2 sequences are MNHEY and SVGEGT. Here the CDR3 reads CASSFAGGETDTQYF.

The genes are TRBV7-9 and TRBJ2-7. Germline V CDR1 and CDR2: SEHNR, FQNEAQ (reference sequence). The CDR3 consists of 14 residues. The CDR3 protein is CASSFTGWAYEQYF.

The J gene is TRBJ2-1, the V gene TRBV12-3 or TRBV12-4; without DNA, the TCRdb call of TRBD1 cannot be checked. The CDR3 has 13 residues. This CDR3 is CASRLTGVNEQFF.

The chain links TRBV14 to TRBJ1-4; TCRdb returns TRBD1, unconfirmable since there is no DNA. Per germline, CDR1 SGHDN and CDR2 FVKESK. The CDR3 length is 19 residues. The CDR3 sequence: CASSQLAGAVFATNEKLFF.

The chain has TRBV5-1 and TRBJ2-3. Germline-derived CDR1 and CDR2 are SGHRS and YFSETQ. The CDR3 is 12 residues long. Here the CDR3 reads CASSHLTDTQYF.

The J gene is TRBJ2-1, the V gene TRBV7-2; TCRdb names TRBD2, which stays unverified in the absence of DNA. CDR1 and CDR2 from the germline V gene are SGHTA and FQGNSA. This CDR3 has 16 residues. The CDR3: CASSLVAGGEYNEQFF.

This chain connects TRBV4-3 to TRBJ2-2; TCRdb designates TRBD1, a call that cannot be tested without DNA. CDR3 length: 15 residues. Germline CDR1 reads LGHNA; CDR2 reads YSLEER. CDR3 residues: CASSQGRGYTGELFF.

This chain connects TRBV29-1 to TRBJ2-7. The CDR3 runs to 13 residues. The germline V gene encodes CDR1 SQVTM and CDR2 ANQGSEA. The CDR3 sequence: CSVEVGNSYEQYF.

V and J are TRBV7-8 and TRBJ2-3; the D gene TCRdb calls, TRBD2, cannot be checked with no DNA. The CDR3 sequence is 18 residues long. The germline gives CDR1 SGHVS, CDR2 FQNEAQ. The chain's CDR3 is CASSGHRLAGGRTDTQYF.

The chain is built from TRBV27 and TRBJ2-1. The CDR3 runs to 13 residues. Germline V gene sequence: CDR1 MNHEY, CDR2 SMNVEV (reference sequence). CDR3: CASSTSSYNEQFF.

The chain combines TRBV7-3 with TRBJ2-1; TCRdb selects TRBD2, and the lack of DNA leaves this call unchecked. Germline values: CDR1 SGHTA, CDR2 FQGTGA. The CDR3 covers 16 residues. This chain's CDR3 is CASSPALAGGYNEQFF.

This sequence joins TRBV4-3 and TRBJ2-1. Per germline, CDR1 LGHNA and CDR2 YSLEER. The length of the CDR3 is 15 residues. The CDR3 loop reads CASSQGSNSYNEQFF.

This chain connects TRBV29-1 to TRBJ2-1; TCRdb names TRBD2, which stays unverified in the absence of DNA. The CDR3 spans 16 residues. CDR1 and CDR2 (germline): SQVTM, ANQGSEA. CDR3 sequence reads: CSAWPYVVREGDEQFF.

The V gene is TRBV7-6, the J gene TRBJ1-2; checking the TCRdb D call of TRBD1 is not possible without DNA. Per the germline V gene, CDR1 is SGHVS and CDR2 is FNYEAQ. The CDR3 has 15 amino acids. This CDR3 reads CASSPGLTVHYGYTF.

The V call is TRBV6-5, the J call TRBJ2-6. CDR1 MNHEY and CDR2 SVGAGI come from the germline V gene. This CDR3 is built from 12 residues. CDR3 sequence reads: CASSPGLNVLTF.

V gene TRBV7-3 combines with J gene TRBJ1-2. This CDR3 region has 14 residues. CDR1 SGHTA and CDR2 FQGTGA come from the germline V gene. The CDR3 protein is CASSPSPVHYGYTF.

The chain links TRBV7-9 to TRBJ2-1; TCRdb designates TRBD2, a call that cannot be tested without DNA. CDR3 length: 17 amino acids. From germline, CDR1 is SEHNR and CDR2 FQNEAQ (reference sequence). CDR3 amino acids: CASSFTTGTSVVNEQFF. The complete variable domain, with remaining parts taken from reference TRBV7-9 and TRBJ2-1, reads DTGVSQNPRHKITKRGQNVTFRCDPISEHNRLYWYRQTLGQGPEFLTYFQNEAQLEKSRLLSDRFSAERPKGSFSTLEIQRTEQGDSAMYLCASSFTTGTSVVNEQFFGPGTRLTVL.

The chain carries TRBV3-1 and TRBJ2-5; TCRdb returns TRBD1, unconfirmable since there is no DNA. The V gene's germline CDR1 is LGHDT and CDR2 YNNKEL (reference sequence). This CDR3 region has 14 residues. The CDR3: CASSQRQGQETQYF.

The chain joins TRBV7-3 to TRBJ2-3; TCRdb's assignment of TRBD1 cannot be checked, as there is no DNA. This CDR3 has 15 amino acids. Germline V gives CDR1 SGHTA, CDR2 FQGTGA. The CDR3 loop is CASSPWTGRADTQYF.

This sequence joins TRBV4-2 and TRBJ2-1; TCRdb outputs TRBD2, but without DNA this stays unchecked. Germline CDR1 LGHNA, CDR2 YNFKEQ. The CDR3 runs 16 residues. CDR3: CASSQDDTSGGNEQFF.

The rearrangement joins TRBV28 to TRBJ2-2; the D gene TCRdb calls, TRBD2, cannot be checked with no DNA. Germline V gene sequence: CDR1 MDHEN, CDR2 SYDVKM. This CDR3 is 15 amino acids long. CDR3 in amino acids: CASSLGARYTGELFF.

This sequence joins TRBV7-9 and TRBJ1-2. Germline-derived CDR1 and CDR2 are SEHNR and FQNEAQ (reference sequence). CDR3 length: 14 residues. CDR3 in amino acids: CASSFEEANYGYTF.

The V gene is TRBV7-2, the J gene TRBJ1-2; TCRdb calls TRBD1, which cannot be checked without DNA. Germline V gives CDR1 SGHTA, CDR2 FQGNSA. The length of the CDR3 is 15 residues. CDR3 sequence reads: CASSGQDRGGNGYTF.